One and the same sample provided the 28 T cell receptor beta chains below, sequenced in a study of blood T cells in healthy people across ages. A second about 6 to 11 cycle PCR used barcoded and J-beta primers. TCRdb fed the 5' RACE reads into MiXCR, producing one record per CDR3 protein. Of about 1,400,000 distinct CDR3 sequences in the sample, roughly 59% were seen once. Sequencing was performed on blood. The origin of the receptors is a man aged 18 to 30 in good health.

This chain connects TRBV29-1 to TRBJ2-1; D uncertain. CDR1 SQVTM and CDR2 ANQGSEA come from the germline V gene. V lost 3 bases and J 3 bases, leaving 9 bases between the germline ends. The CDR3 loop spans 13 amino acids. The CDR3: CSVEGSFYNEQFF. For the CDR3, the DNA is TGCAGCGTTGAGGGTTCGTTCTACAATGAGCAGTTCTTC.

V is TRBV20-1 and J is TRBJ1-5; D unclear. CDR1 DFQATT and CDR2 SNEGSKA come from the germline V gene (reference sequence). The CDR3 loop spans 12 amino acids. V was pared by 3 bases and J by 8 bases, with 11 bases between. The CDR3 nucleotides are TGCAGTGCTAGCCGGGTTTTGGAGCCCCAGCATTTT. This encodes CSASRVLEPQHF.

The chain uses TRBV20-1 and TRBJ2-1; possible D gene TRBD2, 6 bases. Trimming removed 3 bases at V and 4 bases at J, with 13 bases between. The CDR3 has 14 residues. Germline CDR1 reads DFQATT; CDR2 reads SNEGSKA (reference sequence). CDR3 DNA: TGCAGTGCTAGGAAATGCGGGACTTACAATGAGCAGTTCTTC. Translation: CSARKCGTYNEQFF.

The chain uses TRBV3-1 and TRBJ2-1; a possible D gene is TRBD1 (6 bases). The V end lost 1 base, the J end lost 5 bases, and 12 bases lay between the germline ends. The CDR3 consists of 15 residues. Germline CDR1 is LGHDT and CDR2 is YNNKEL (reference sequence). The CDR3 bases are TGTGCCAGCAGCCAAGTACAGGGTGGGAACAATGAGCAGTTCTTC. This translates into CASSQVQGGNNEQFF.

This clonotype was recorded a few times. V is TRBV14 and J is TRBJ2-1, with TRBD2 matching 10 bases. Germline V gives CDR1 SGHDN, CDR2 FVKESK. After removal of 0 bases from V and 6 bases from J, the junction contained 8 bases not matched to a gene. This CDR3 comprises 17 residues. In DNA form, the CDR3 reads TGTGCCAGCAGCCAAGACCGCGGGACTAGCGTACCCAATGAGCAGTTCTTC. Translated, it gives CASSQDRGTSVPNEQFF.

V is TRBV7-2 and J is TRBJ1-6; D unclear. This CDR3 has 19 residues. With 1 base removed from V and 8 bases from J, the gap between germline ends came to 24 bases. The germline V gene has CDR1 SGHTA and CDR2 FQGNSA. The CDR3: CASSLVVVFGGAYDSPLHF. The CDR3 coding sequence is TGTGCCAGCAGCTTAGTCGTCGTATTCGGTGGCGCATATGATTCACCCCTCCACTTT.

The chain uses TRBV2 and TRBJ2-7, with D maybe TRBD2 (6 bases). With 7 bases removed from V and 3 bases from J, the gap between germline ends came to 16 bases. This CDR3 has 14 amino acids. In germline, CDR1 is SNHLY, CDR2 FYNNEI. The CDR3 loop reads CASMSPGTFYEQYF. The CDR3 nucleotides read TGTGCCAGCATGTCCCCCGGGACTTTCTACGAGCAGTACTTC.

CDR3 protein: CASSPQRTGGYEQYF. In DNA, the CDR3 is TGTGCCAGCAGCCCACAGAGGACAGGGGGTTACGAGCAGTACTTC. J is TRBJ2-7 and V is TRBV3-1, with TRBD1 matching over 10 bases. CDR1 LGHDT and CDR2 YNNKEL come from the germline V gene (reference sequence). With V trimmed by 4 bases and J by 4 bases, 7 bases remained unmatched. The length of the CDR3 is 15 residues.

This clonotype came up once. J is TRBJ2-3 and V is TRBV5-1, with 10 positions matching TRBD2. This CDR3 is built from 16 residues. Germline-derived CDR1 and CDR2 are SGHRS and YFSETQ. V was clipped by 2 bases and J by 6 bases; unmatched bases: 9. In nucleotides, the CDR3 is TGCGCCAGCAGCTTCGAGAGCGGGAGGGCCGGTGATACGCAGTATTTT. Its protein product is CASSFESGRAGDTQYF.

V usage is TRBV20-1 and J usage is TRBJ2-7; D is unclear. From germline, CDR1 is DFQATT and CDR2 SNEGSKA (reference sequence). V was clipped by 1 base and J by 2 bases, with 6 bases between them. There are 12 residues in the CDR3. The CDR3 sequence is CSARVEPYEQYF. CDR3 coding DNA: TGCAGTGCTAGAGTTGAACCCTACGAGCAGTACTTC.

Note on this clonotype: Relative to the germline gene, one junction end is altered; a read error may explain this. This chain links TRBV7-9 with TRBJ2-1; D is unclear. Germline V lookup: CDR1 SEHNR, CDR2 FQNEAQ (reference sequence). This CDR3 comprises 12 residues. CDR3 region: CASNLGQNEQFF. The CDR3 DNA reads TGTGCCAGCAACTTAGGGCAGAATGAGCAGTTCTTC.

This chain uses TRBV11-2 with TRBJ2-3; 10 positions agree with TRBD2. Germline loops: CDR1 SGHAT, CDR2 FQNNGV. With 5 bases clipped from V and 12 bases from J, the junction kept 5 bases outside the gene matches. The CDR3 loop spans 12 amino acids. The CDR3 loop is CASSRTSGFQYF. CDR3 nucleotide sequence: TGTGCCAGCAGCAGGACTAGCGGCTTCCAGTATTTT.

The chain uses TRBV5-1 and TRBJ2-5; TRBD1 might be the D (7 bases). CDR1 SGHRS and CDR2 YFSETQ come from the germline V gene. The CDR3 contains 16 residues. V shed 4 bases and J shed 1 base, with 17 bases lying between them. As DNA, the CDR3 is TGCGCCAGCAGCACGGGCGGGACAGCCAGCCAAGAGACCCAGTACTTC. It encodes CASSTGGTASQETQYF.

The chain joins TRBV4-1 to TRBJ2-1, with D maybe TRBD2 (6 bases). CDR1 and CDR2 from the germline V gene are MGHRA and YSYEKL. V shed 4 bases and J shed 5 bases, with 15 bases lying between them. The CDR3 is made up of 15 amino acids. The CDR3 loop reads CASSRPEGSDNEQFF. The CDR3, as DNA: TGCGCCAGCAGCCGACCGGAGGGATCGGACAATGAGCAGTTCTTC.

The chain is built from TRBV11-2 and TRBJ2-1; the D gene is possibly TRBD2 (5 bases). V gave up 5 bases and J gave up 13 bases, with 12 bases separating them. This CDR3 is 11 amino acids long. Germline V lookup: CDR1 SGHAT, CDR2 FQNNGV. This CDR3 is CASSLLETQFF. The CDR3 DNA sequence: TGTGCCAGCAGCCTACTAGAGACCCAGTTCTTC.

The V call is TRBV4-3, the J call TRBJ2-1; the match to TRBD2 covers 7 bases. Unmatched junction bases numbered 13, after V lost 8 bases and J lost 0 bases. The CDR3 extends over 17 amino acids. Germline values: CDR1 LGHNA, CDR2 YSLEER. The CDR3 spells CASGAGTAGDSYNEQFF. The CDR3 DNA is TGCGCCAGCGGGGCAGGGACCGCGGGGGACTCCTACAATGAGCAGTTCTTC.

J is TRBJ2-1 and V is TRBV10-2; D is uncertain. CDR3 length: 14 residues. V was trimmed by 7 bases and J by 0 bases, leaving 10 bases between them. Germline values: CDR1 WSHSY, CDR2 SAAADI. Here the CDR3 DNA reads TGCGCCAGCAATAACCGGAGCTCCTACAATGAGCAGTTCTTC. It encodes CASNNRSSYNEQFF.

This clonotype was observed once. The rearrangement uses TRBV27 and TRBJ2-7; tentative D call: TRBD2 (5 bases). V was pared by 2 bases and J by 7 bases, with 12 bases between. The CDR3 has 13 residues. Germline V CDR1 and CDR2: MNHEY, SMNVEV (reference sequence). CDR3 nucleotide sequence: TGTGCCAGCAGTTTACAGGACTCCGATGAGCAGTACTTC. Protein sequence: CASSLQDSDEQYF.

The table lists this clonotype with a few counts. The chain carries TRBV4-3 and TRBJ2-3; perhaps TRBD1 as D (6 bases). This CDR3 has 16 amino acids. The V gene lost 0 bases and the J gene lost 6 bases, with 16 bases spanning the gap. CDR1 and CDR2 (germline): LGHNA, YSLEER. In DNA, the CDR3 is TGCGCCAGCAGCCAAGAGGTCTGGGGGCGGACGGATACGCAGTATTTT. Its protein is CASSQEVWGRTDTQYF.

Regarding this clonotype: An end of the junction differs from the germline gene, which may be a read error. The chain combines TRBV20-1 with TRBJ2-3, with 10 bases matching TRBD2. The germline V gene encodes CDR1 DFQATT and CDR2 SNEGSKA (reference sequence). CDR3 length: 17 amino acids. The CDR3: CSASITSGNRYTDAQYF. The CDR3 region has the DNA TGCAGTGCTAGTATAACTAGCGGGAATCGGTACACAGATGCGCAGTATTTT.

The CDR3 region is CASTSTGASTDTQYF. CDR3 nucleotide sequence: TGTGCCAGCACCTCAACAGGAGCTAGCACAGATACGCAGTATTTT. This chain joins TRBV12-3 or TRBV12-4 and TRBJ2-3, with a tentative D call TRBD1 (5 bases). The germline V and J ends were trimmed by 7 bases and 0 bases, with 14 bases remaining between them. The CDR3 sequence is 15 residues long.

This clonotype has only one observation. J is TRBJ1-1 and V is TRBV24-1; 7 nucleotides match TRBD1. The J segment lost 7 bases and the V segment lost 2 bases, leaving 6 bases of the junction unmatched. CDR1 KGHDR and CDR2 SFDVKD come from the germline V gene. There are 14 residues in the CDR3. Written as DNA, the CDR3 is TGTGCCACCAGTGATTCGCCACCAGGGGGTGAAGCTTTCTTT. Translation: CATSDSPPGGEAFF.

V gene TRBV25-1 combines with J gene TRBJ2-1, with a possible D match to TRBD1 (5 bases). Looked up from germline, CDR1 is MGHDK and CDR2 is SYGVNS. V was shortened by 3 bases and J by 1 base, with 10 bases between the two germline ends. This CDR3 spans 15 amino acids. The CDR3 region has the DNA TGTGCCAGCAGTGACAAGGGGCAATCCTACAATGAGCAGTTCTTC. This gives the protein CASSDKGQSYNEQFF.

The chain has TRBV4-1 and TRBJ2-1; 11 bases align to TRBD2. Germline lookup yields CDR1 MGHRA and CDR2 YSYEKL. The length of the CDR3 is 15 residues. The J segment lost 8 bases and the V segment lost 3 bases, leaving 6 bases of the junction unmatched. CDR3 residues: CASSHALAGEDEQFF. Here the CDR3 DNA reads TGCGCCAGCAGCCACGCACTAGCGGGAGAAGATGAGCAGTTCTTC.

This sequence joins TRBV20-1 and TRBJ2-1; TRBD2 agrees at 9 bases. Germline V gene lookup returns CDR1 DFQATT and CDR2 SNEGSKA (reference sequence). J gave up 5 bases and V 0 bases, and 17 bases lay outside the gene matches. The CDR3 spans 19 residues. CDR3 sequence: CSARDHWGIGLARNNEQFF. Written as DNA, the CDR3 is TGCAGTGCTAGAGATCATTGGGGTATCGGACTAGCGAGAAACAATGAGCAGTTCTTC.

This chain links TRBV20-1 with TRBJ2-3; 11 nucleotides agree with TRBD2. The germline V gene has CDR1 DFQATT and CDR2 SNEGSKA (reference sequence). The CDR3 contains 15 residues. The J segment lost 2 bases and the V segment lost 5 bases, leaving 6 bases of the junction unmatched. CDR3 in amino acids: CSALSGRAFTDTQYF. The CDR3 coding sequence is TGCAGTGCTCTTAGCGGGAGGGCCTTCACAGATACGCAGTATTTT.

This chain joins TRBV20-1 and TRBJ2-1; D gene uncertain. Trimming stripped 5 bases from V and 7 bases from J, with 15 bases between. CDR3 length: 13 amino acids. Germline lookup yields CDR1 DFQATT and CDR2 SNEGSKA (reference sequence). CDR3 DNA: TGCAGTGCTCCCAAGGGATTCGGGAATGAGCAGTTCTTC. It translates to CSAPKGFGNEQFF.

The table lists this clonotype with a few counts. The rearrangement links TRBV6-2 or TRBV6-3 to TRBJ2-5, with D possibly being TRBD2 (5 bases). The germline CDR1 and CDR2 sequences are MNHEY and SVGEGT. V dropped 0 bases and J dropped 5 bases, with 10 bases sitting between them. This CDR3 is built from 14 residues. The CDR3 DNA is TGTGCCAGCAGTTACTCGTATGGCGGGGAGACCCAGTACTTC. Amino acid sequence: CASSYSYGGETQYF.